This entry lists 12 T cell receptor beta chains sequenced from one sample in a study of cytomegalovirus exposure and HLA in healthy donors. With 60 Vbeta and 13 Jbeta primers, the PCR was carried out. Some clones are missing from TCRdb's copy, which holds only in-frame ones; the method was immunoSEQ multiplex PCR. In the table there are roughly 130,000 clones, about four fifths of which are singletons. Sequenced material: PBMCs. These TCRs come from a woman between 35 and 50 years old in good health and CMV-seronegative.

This sequence joins TRBV29-1 and TRBJ1-1; the match to TRBD1 covers 11 bases. This CDR3 has 13 amino acids. Germline loops: CDR1 SQVTM, CDR2 ANQGSEA. After removal of 3 bases from V and 6 bases from J, the junction contained 3 bases not matched to a gene. The DNA of the CDR3 is TGCAGCGTTGAGGGACAGGGGGGACCTGAAGCTTTCTTT. Protein product: CSVEGQGGPEAFF.

This clone was found a few times. The V gene is TRBV5-1, the J gene TRBJ2-7; 11 positions agree with TRBD1. This CDR3 is built from 15 residues. Germline V gene data show CDR1 as SGHRS and CDR2 as YFSETQ. The ends lost 4 bases at V and 2 bases at J; junction bases unmatched: 5. CDR3 in DNA: TGCGCCAGCAGCGCCCAGGGACAGGGGGCCTACGAGCAGTACTTC. Translating it yields CASSAQGQGAYEQYF.

The CDR3 here is CASGAVSTDTQYF. In nucleotides, the CDR3 is TGCGCCAGCGGGGCAGTAAGCACAGATACGCAGTATTTT. This rearrangement joins TRBV4-3 to TRBJ2-3; perhaps TRBD1 as D (5 bases). V was clipped by 8 bases and J by 0 bases, with 9 bases between them. CDR1 is LGHNA and CDR2 is YSLEER in the germline V gene. The CDR3 has 13 residues.

The chain has TRBV19 and TRBJ1-6; tentatively, D is TRBD1 (5 bases). The CDR3 length is 15 residues. Germline V lookup: CDR1 LNHDA, CDR2 SQIVND (reference sequence). V was trimmed by 6 bases and J by 2 bases, leaving 11 bases between them. This chain's CDR3 is CASSYDSAYNSPLHF. CDR3 coding DNA: TGTGCCAGTAGCTATGACAGCGCCTATAATTCACCCCTCCACTTT.

The sample holds a few counts of this clone. The V call is TRBV5-1, the J call TRBJ1-1; D remains unclear. The CDR3 length is 13 residues. From germline, CDR1 is SGHRS and CDR2 YFSETQ. V was pared by 2 bases and J by 5 bases, with 10 bases between. In DNA form, the CDR3 reads TGCGCCAGCAGCTTTGGTGGCGGGACTGAAGCTTTCTTT. Translated: CASSFGGGTEAFF.

This chain joins TRBV2 and TRBJ1-2, with D unresolved. The germline V gene encodes CDR1 SNHLY and CDR2 FYNNEI. V lost 1 base and J lost 0, with 3 bases in between. CDR3 length equals 13 residues. CDR3 loop: CASSEVTNYGYTF. The DNA for the CDR3 is TGTGCCAGCAGTGAAGTAACTAACTATGGCTACACCTTC.

This clone was detected a few times. CDR3 coding DNA: TGTGCCAGCAGTGAGGGCGCGGGACGCCTATACGAGCAGTACTTC. Amino acids: CASSEGAGRLYEQYF. The chain uses TRBV6-1 and TRBJ2-7; the D gene is possibly TRBD2 (6 bases). Per the germline V gene, CDR1 is MNHNS and CDR2 is SASEGT. This CDR3 spans 15 amino acids. V was trimmed by 3 bases and J by 4 bases, leaving 16 bases between them.

V gene TRBV5-6 combines with J gene TRBJ2-6, with unresolved D. The CDR3 sequence is 15 residues long. The germline CDR1 and CDR2 sequences are SGHDT and YYEEEE. V dropped 3 bases and J dropped 3 bases, with 10 bases sitting between them. The chain's CDR3 is CASSYLSGGANVLTF. The CDR3 DNA reads TGTGCCAGCAGCTATCTGTCGGGTGGGGCCAACGTCCTGACTTTC.

The rearrangement joins TRBV27 to TRBJ2-1; D might be TRBD1 (5 bases). V was cut by 2 bases and J by 2 bases, with 10 bases left in between. Germline CDR1 reads MNHEY; CDR2 reads SMNVEV (reference sequence). This CDR3 contains 15 residues. The CDR3 nucleotides read TGTGCCAGCAGTTTAGGCAGGGCACCCTACAATGAGCAGTTCTTC. Its translation is CASSLGRAPYNEQFF.

This rearrangement joins TRBV7-8 to TRBJ2-1; 10 nucleotides match TRBD2. The CDR3 length is 16 residues. With V trimmed by 3 bases and J by 6 bases, 8 bases remained unmatched. Germline values: CDR1 SGHVS, CDR2 FQNEAQ. The CDR3 DNA follows: TGTGCCAGCAGCTTTGTAGCGGGAGGAAGTGGCAATGAGCAGTTCTTC. It translates to CASSFVAGGSGNEQFF. Full variable domain (rest looked up from reference TRBV7-8 and TRBJ2-1): GAGVSQSPRYKVAKRGQDVALRCDPISGHVSLFWYQQALGQGPEFLTYFQNEAQLDKSGLPSDRFFAERPEGSVSTLKIQRTQQEDSAVYLCASSFVAGGSGNEQFFGPGTRLTVL.

This chain links TRBV6-5 with TRBJ2-5; 7 nucleotides match TRBD2. Losses at the gene ends were 5 bases for V and 3 bases for J; bases not matched to a gene: 9. Per germline, CDR1 MNHEY and CDR2 SVGAGI. The CDR3 loop spans 15 amino acids. The chain's CDR3 is CASSRKRAGEETQYF. CDR3 sequence (DNA): TGTGCCAGCAGTCGCAAGCGGGCGGGGGAAGAGACCCAGTACTTC.

This clone turned up a few times. The V call is TRBV7-3, the J call TRBJ2-1; tentatively, D is TRBD2 (5 bases). The V gene's germline CDR1 is SGHTA and CDR2 FQGTGA. CDR3 length: 12 amino acids. Trimming cost V 5 bases and J 9 bases, with 11 bases left between them. CDR3 sequence reads: CASSGPAGEQFF. The CDR3 DNA reads as TGTGCCAGCAGCGGCCCGGCGGGTGAGCAGTTCTTC.